The T cell receptor (beta chain) under discussion was sequenced for a study of T cell responses to AZD1222 COVID-19 vaccine. V was shortened by 3 bases and J by 5 bases, with 4 bases between the two germline ends. This CDR3 is 11 amino acids long. The germline V gene encodes CDR1 SGHNT and CDR2 YENEEA. Overall study findings and caveats: Spike-specific TCR depth and breadth grew after two AZD1222 doses. None of the repertoires were sampled until the peak T cell response had passed. Baseline seropositivity occurred in only 5 to 7 AZD1222 recipients.

Analyses pooled second doses at about 4 or about 12 weeks. Sequencing was performed with immunoSEQ multiplex PCR; in TCRdb, only in-frame clones are kept and a portion is missing. The profile covers about 48,000 clones, with 86% appearing a single time and 6% to 8% taken by the ten largest. As regards this clone: Its antigen is currently unknown.

The chain employs TRBV11-3 and TRBJ2-5, with no clear D. This TCR came from an adult who received the AZD1222 COVID-19 vaccine. Sequenced here: peripheral blood, sampled 28 days after the second AZD1222 dose. The CDR3 sequence: CASSFMETQYF. CDR3 DNA: TGTGCCAGCAGCTTCATGGAGACCCAGTACTTC.